The text below deals with one TCR beta chain. What it binds is not known. Cells designated naive CD8 were CD45RO-negative and were positively selected for CCR7, with terminally differentiated effector memory CD45RA+ cells excluded. The assay used deep level. Clones were sequenced by immunoSEQ multiplex PCR, and TCRdb holds only the in-frame ones, with some missing. The table shows about 700,000 clones, with around 92% occurring only once. This entry belongs to a study of shared clonotypes between healthy human individuals. The CDR3 length is 16 residues. Germline V gene lookup returns CDR1 LGHNA and CDR2 YNFKEQ. Trimming took 1 base from V and 2 from J, leaving 11 bases between them. General study results and limits: Against clonotypes common to all four donors, non-shared ones had lower generation probabilities. Expectations were that clonotype sharing among donors would be affected by sequencing depth. Naive subsets tended to show greater estimated richness than memory subsets.

This sequence joins TRBV4-2 and TRBJ1-4, with no clear D. The sequenced sample was naive CD8+ T cells sorted from blood. This receptor was obtained from a man under 40 in good health. This CDR3 reads CASSQVDRGTNEKLFF. The CDR3 DNA sequence: TGTGCCAGCAGCCAAGTGGATAGAGGTACTAATGAAAAACTGTTTTTT.